These 6 T cell receptor beta chains were all obtained from the same sample, sequenced in a study of T cell changes during pregnancy in multiple sclerosis. Profiled with immunoSEQ multiplex PCR; TCRdb holds only in-frame clones, not every one. The sample carries over 45,000 clones, 85% to 90% recorded once. The specimen comprised peripheral blood, sampled in the first trimester of pregnancy. The receptor set was obtained from a female donor in good health, enrolled as a control in a pregnancy study.

This chain joins TRBV30 and TRBJ1-5; 7 bases agree with TRBD1. Unmatched junction bases numbered 7, after V lost 5 bases and J lost 0 bases. The germline V gene encodes CDR1 GTSNPN and CDR2 SVGIG (reference sequence). The CDR3 has 15 amino acids. The CDR3 loop is CAWEDGTDSNQPQHF. The DNA of the CDR3 is TGTGCCTGGGAAGACGGGACAGATAGCAATCAGCCCCAGCATTTT.

This clone occurred a few times. CDR3 loop: CASSNSQYF. In nucleotides, the CDR3 is TGTGCTAGTAGTAATAGTCAGTACTTC. The chain joins TRBV7-7 to TRBJ2-7, with D hard to call. The CDR3 contains 9 residues. CDR1 is SSHAT, CDR2 FNYEAQ, per germline (reference sequence).

This clone appeared a single time. CDR3 in amino acids: CASGPPGQGRGYEQYF. CDR3 coding DNA: TGTGCCAGCGGACCTCCGGGACAGGGGCGCGGCTACGAGCAGTACTTC. The V gene is TRBV5-5, the J gene TRBJ2-7; 10 bases are a match to TRBD1. Germline lookup yields CDR1 SGHKS and CDR2 YYEKEE (reference sequence). The V segment lost 7 bases and the J segment 3 bases; nucleotides outside the gene matches: 13. This CDR3 contains 16 residues.

DNA of the CDR3: TGTGCCAGCAGGGAGACAGTCGACGGCTACACCTTC. As protein: CASRETVDGYTF. V gene TRBV2 combines with J gene TRBJ1-2; TRBD1 might be the D (5 bases). This CDR3 is 12 amino acids long. Trimming removed 6 bases at V and 8 bases at J, with 13 bases between. CDR1 and CDR2 from the germline V gene are SNHLY and FYNNEI.

The chain is built from TRBV11-1 and TRBJ2-3, with D possibly TRBD2 on 5 matching bases. The CDR3 has 14 amino acids. The germline CDR1 and CDR2 sequences are SGHAT and FQDESV (reference sequence). V was cut by 4 bases and J by 2 bases, with 10 bases left in between. The CDR3 sequence is CASSSTRDTDTQYF. In DNA form, the CDR3 reads TGTGCCAGCAGCTCCACTAGAGACACAGATACGCAGTATTTT. The full variable domain, rest sourced from reference TRBV11-1 and TRBJ2-3, is EAEVAQSPRYKITEKSQAVAFWCDPISGHATLYWYRQILGQGPELLVQFQDESVVDDSQLPKDRFSAERLKGVDSTLKIQPAELGDSAMYLCASSSTRDTDTQYFGPGTRLTVL.

This clone appeared once. The gene calls are TRBV5-1 and TRBJ2-2; TRBD2 matches 12 bases. The length of the CDR3 is 17 residues. V dropped 4 bases and J dropped 6; count of bases not matched to a gene: 10. From germline, CDR1 is SGHRS and CDR2 YFSETQ. CDR3 in amino acids: CASSPVLTSGGSGELFF. Written as DNA, the CDR3 is TGCGCCAGCAGCCCCGTACTCACTAGCGGGGGGTCCGGGGAGCTGTTTTTT.